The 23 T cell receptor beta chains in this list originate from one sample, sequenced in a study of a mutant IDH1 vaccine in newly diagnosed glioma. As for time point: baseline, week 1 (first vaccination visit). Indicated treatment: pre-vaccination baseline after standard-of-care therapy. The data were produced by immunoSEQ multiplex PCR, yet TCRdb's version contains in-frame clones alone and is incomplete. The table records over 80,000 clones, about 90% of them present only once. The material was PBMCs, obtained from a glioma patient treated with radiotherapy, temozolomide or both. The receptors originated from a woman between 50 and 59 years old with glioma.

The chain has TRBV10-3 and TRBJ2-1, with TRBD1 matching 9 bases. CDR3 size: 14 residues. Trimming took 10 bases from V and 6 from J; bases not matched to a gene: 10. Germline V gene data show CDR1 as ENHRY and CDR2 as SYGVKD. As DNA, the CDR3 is TGTGCCACCCGGGACAGGGTCTTGAGCAATGAGCAGTTCTTC. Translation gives CATRDRVLSNEQFF.

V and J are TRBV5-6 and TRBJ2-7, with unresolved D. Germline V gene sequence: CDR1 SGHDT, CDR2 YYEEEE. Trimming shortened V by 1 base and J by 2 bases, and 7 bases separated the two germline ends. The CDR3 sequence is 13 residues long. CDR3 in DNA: TGTGCCAGCAGCTTGTGGCAGACCTACGAGCAGTACTTC. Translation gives CASSLWQTYEQYF.

Here the CDR3 DNA reads TGTGCCAGCAGCGCTCTTCCGGCCAGCAATCAGCCCCAGCATTTT. This gives the protein CASSALPASNQPQHF. This rearrangement joins TRBV9 to TRBJ1-5; D remains unclear. The CDR3 has 15 amino acids. Germline V lookup: CDR1 SGDLS, CDR2 YYNGEE. Between the trimmed V and J ends, which lost 3 bases and 1 base, there was a span of 11 bases.

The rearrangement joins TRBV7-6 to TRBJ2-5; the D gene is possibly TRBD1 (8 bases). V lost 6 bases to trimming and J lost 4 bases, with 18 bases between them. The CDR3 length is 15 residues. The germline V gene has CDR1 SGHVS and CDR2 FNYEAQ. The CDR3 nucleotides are TGTGCCAGCAGTCCTATGGACAGGGAGGGAGAGACCCAGTACTTC. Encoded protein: CASSPMDREGETQYF.

The chain's CDR3 is CASSGTGGTTNEKLFF. CDR3 coding DNA: TGTGCCAGCAGTGGGACAGGGGGAACAACTAATGAAAAACTGTTTTTT. The rearrangement joins TRBV28 to TRBJ1-4; 11 bases align to TRBD1. This CDR3 has 16 residues. The germline V gene encodes CDR1 MDHEN and CDR2 SYDVKM. With 5 bases clipped from V and 0 bases from J, the junction kept 2 bases outside the gene matches.

The CDR3 DNA reads as TGTGCCAGCAGGGGAGACGAGGGAATCTACGAGCAGTACTTC. It translates to CASRGDEGIYEQYF. The J gene is TRBJ2-7, the V gene TRBV28; a possible D gene is TRBD2 (5 bases). The CDR3 is 14 amino acids. CDR1 and CDR2 (germline): MDHEN, SYDVKM. Trimming took 6 bases from V and 3 from J, leaving 15 bases between them.

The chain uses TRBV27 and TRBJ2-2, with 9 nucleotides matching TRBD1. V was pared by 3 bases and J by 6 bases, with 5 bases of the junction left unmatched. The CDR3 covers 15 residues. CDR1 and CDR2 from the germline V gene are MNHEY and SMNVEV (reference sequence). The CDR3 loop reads CASSFRQGVAGELFF. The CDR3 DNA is TGTGCCAGCAGTTTCAGACAGGGGGTTGCCGGGGAGCTGTTTTTT.

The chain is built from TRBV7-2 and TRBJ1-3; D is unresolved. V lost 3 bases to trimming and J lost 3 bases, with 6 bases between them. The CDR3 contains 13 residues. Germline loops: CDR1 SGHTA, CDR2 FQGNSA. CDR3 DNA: TGTGCCAGCAGCTTGGGGTATGGAAACACCATATATTTT. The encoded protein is CASSLGYGNTIYF.

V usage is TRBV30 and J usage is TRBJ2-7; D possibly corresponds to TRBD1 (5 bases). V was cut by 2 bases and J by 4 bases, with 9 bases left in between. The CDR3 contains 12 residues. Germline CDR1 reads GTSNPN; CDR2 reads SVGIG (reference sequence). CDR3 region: CAWSRQIYEQYF. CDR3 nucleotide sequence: TGTGCCTGGAGTAGACAGATATACGAGCAGTACTTC. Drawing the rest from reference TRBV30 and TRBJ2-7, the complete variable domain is SQTIHQWPATLVQPVGSPLSLECTVEGTSNPNLYWYRQAAGRGLQLLFYSVGIGQISSEVPQNLSASRPQDRQFILSSKKLLLSDSGFYLCAWSRQIYEQYFGPGTRLTVT.

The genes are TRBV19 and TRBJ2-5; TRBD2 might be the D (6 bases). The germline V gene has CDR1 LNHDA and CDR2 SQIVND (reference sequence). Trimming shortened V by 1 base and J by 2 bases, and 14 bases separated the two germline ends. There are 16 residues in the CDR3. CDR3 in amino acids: CASSIVAGLIQETQYF. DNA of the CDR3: TGTGCCAGTAGTATAGTGGCGGGACTTATTCAAGAGACCCAGTACTTC.

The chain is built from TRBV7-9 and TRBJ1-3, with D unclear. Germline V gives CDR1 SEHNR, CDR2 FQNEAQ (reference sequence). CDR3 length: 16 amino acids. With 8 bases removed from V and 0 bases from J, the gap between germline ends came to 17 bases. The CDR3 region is CASRATSGFSGNTIYF. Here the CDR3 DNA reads TGTGCCAGCCGAGCTACATCTGGGTTCTCTGGAAACACCATATATTTT.

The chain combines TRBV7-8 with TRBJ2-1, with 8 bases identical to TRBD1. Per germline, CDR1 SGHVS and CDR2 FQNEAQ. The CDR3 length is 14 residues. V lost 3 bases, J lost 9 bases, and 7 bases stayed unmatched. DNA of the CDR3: TGTGCCAGCAGCTTTCAGCCAGGGGGCATTGAGCAGTTCTTC. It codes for CASSFQPGGIEQFF.

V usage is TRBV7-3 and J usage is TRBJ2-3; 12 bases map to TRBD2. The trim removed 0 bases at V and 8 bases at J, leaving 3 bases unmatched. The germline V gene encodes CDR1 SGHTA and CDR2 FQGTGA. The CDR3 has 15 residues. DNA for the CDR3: TGTGCCAGCAGCTTAACCCTGACTAGCGGGAGTACGCAGTATTTT. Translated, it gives CASSLTLTSGSTQYF.

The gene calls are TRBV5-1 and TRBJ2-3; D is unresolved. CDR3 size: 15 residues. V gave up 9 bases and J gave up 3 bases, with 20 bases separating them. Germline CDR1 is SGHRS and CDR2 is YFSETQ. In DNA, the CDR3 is TGCGCCACCCGAAGTGGGGTCCGGTGGACAGATACGCAGTATTTT. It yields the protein CATRSGVRWTDTQYF.

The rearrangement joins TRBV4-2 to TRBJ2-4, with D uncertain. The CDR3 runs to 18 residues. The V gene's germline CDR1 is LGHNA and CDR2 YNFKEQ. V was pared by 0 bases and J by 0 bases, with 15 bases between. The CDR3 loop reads CASSQDLVGGLAKNIQYF. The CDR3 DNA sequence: TGTGCCAGCAGCCAAGATTTGGTAGGTGGGCTAGCCAAAAACATTCAGTACTTC.

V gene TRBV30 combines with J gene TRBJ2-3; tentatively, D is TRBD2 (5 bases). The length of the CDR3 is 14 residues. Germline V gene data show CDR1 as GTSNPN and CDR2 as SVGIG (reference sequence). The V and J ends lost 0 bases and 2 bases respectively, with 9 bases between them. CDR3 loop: CAWSVTSYTDTQYF. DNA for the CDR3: TGTGCCTGGAGTGTCACTAGTTACACAGATACGCAGTATTTT.

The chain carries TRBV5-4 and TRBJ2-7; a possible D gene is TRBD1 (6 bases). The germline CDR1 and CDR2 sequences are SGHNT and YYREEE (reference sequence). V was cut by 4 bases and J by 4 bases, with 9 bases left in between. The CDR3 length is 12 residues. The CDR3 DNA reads TGTGCCAGCAGCCCGGGACAATACGAGCAGTACTTC. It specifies CASSPGQYEQYF.

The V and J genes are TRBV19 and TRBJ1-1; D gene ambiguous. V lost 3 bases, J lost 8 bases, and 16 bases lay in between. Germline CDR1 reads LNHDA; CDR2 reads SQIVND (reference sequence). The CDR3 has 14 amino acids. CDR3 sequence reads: CASSISGNSQEAFF. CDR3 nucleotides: TGTGCCAGTAGTATTTCTGGTAACAGCCAAGAAGCTTTCTTT.

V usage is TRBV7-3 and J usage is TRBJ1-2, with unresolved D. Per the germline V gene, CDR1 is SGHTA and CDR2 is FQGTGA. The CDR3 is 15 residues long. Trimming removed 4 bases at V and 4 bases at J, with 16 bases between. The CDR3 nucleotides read TGTGCCAGCAGCTCGGCCGGGCCCTCTGGCTATGGCTACACCTTC. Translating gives CASSSAGPSGYGYTF. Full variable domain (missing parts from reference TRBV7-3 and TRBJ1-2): GAGVSQTPSNKVTEKGKYVELRCDPISGHTALYWYRQSLGQGPEFLIYFQGTGAADDSGLPNDRFFAVRPEGSVSTLKIQRTERGDSAVYLCASSSAGPSGYGYTFGSGTRLTVV.

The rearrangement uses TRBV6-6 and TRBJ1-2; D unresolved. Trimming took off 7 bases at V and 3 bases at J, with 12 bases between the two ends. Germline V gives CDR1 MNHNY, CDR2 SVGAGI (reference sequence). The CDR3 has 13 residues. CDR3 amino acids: CASKGGFDYGYTF. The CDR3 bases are TGTGCCAGCAAGGGCGGCTTTGACTATGGCTACACCTTC.

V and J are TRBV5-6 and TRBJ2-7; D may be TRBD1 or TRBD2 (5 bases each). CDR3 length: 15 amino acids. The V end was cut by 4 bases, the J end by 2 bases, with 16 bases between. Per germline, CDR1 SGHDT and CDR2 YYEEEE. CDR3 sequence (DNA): TGTGCCAGCAGCCCGGCTGGGGGTCAGGCCTACGAGCAGTACTTC. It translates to CASSPAGGQAYEQYF.

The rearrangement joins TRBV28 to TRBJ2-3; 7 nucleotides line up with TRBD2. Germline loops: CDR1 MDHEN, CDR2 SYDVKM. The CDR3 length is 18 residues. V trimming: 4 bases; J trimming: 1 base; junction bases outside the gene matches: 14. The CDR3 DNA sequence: TGTGCCAGCAGTTCTCCCGGCGGGAGAAGGTCTGGCACAGATACGCAGTATTTT. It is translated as CASSSPGGRRSGTDTQYF.

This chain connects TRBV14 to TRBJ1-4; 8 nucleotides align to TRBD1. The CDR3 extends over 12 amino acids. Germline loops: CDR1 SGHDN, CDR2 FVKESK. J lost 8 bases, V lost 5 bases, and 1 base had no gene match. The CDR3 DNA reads TGTGCCAGCAGCGGACAGGGCGAAAAACTGTTTTTT. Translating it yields CASSGQGEKLFF.